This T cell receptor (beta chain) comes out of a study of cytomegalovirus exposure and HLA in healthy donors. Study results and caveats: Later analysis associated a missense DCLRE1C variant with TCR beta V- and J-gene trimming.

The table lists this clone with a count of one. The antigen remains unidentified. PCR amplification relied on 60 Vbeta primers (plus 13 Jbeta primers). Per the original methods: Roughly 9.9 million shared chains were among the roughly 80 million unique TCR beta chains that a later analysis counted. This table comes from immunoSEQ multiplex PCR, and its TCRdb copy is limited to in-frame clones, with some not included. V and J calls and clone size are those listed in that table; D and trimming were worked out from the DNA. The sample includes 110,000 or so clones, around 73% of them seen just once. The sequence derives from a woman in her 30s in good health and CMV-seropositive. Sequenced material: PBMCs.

CDR3 sequence (DNA): TGTGCCAGCAGTAGGGGGGGGCAGAACTATAATTCACCCCTCCACTTT. Amino acid sequence: CASSRGGQNYNSPLHF. The chain is built from TRBV5-4 and TRBJ1-6, with a tentative D call TRBD1 (6 bases). V was cut by 5 bases and J by 3 bases, with 15 bases left in between. This CDR3 spans 16 amino acids. The V gene's germline CDR1 is SGHNT and CDR2 YYREEE (reference sequence).